This TCR beta chain stems from a study of blood T cell repertoires in COVID-19. Overall study context: COVID-19 samples from acute and convalescent phases originated in the United States, Italy and Spain.

Germline assignment: CDR1 LNHNV and CDR2 YYDKDF (reference sequence). This CDR3 has 14 amino acids. The V gene lost 3 bases and the J gene lost 8 bases, with 16 bases spanning the gap. Source study methods: Amplification with reference gene primers provided the estimates of nucleated cell counts. The repertoire was sequenced with immunoSEQ multiplex PCR; TCRdb's copy has only in-frame clones and lacks some. That table furnishes V, J and clone size, whereas the DNA furnished D and trimming. This table has just over 300,000 clones, approximately 84% appearing once. Participant-reported clinical history was the basis for cohort assignment. Two negative PCRs, clearance, or symptom resolution had been documented for recovered Cohort 3 donors.

Material for sequencing was PBMCs or T cells enriched from blood (not recorded which). This clonotype was obtained from a man younger than 40 who had recovered from COVID-19. The chain links TRBV15 to TRBJ1-2, with a possible D match to TRBD1 (6 bases). The CDR3 sequence is CATSRGPRRGGYTF. CDR3 bases: TGTGCCACCAGCAGGGGCCCCCGAAGGGGGGGCTACACCTTC.